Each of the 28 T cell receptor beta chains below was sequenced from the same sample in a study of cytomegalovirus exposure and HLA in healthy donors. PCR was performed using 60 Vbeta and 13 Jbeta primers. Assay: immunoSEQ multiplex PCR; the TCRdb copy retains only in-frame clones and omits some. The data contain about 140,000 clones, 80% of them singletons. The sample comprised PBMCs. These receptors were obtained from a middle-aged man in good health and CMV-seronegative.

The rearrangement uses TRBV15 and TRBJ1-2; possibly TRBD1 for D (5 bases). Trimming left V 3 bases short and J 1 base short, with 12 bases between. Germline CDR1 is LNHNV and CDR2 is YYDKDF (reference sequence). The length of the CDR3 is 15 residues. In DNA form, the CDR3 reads TGTGCCACCAGCAGGGGAGGGGCGGATAACTATGGCTACACCTTC. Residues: CATSRGGADNYGYTF.

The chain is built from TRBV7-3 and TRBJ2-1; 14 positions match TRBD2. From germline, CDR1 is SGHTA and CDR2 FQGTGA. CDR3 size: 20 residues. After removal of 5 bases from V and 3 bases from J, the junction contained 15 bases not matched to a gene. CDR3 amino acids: CASSPHRTSGRFPNYNEQFF. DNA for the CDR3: TGTGCCAGCAGCCCCCACCGGACTAGCGGGAGGTTCCCCAACTACAATGAGCAGTTCTTC. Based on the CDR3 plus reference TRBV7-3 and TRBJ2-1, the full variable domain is GAGVSQTPSNKVTEKGKYVELRCDPISGHTALYWYRQSLGQGPEFLIYFQGTGAADDSGLPNDRFFAVRPEGSVSTLKIQRTERGDSAVYLCASSPHRTSGRFPNYNEQFFGPGTRLTVL.

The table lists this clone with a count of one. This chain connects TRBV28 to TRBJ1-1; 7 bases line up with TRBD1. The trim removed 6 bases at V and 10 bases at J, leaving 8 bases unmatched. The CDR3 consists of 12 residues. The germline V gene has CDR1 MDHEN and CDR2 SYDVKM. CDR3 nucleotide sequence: TGTGCCAGCAGATCAGGGGGTTTAGTAGCTTTCTTT. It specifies CASRSGGLVAFF.

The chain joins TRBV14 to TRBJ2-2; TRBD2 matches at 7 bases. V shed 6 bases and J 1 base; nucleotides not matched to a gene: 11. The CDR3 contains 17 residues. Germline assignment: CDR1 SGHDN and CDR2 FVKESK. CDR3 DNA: TGTGCCAGCAGTGAAAATCTAGCGGTATTGAACACCGGGGAGCTGTTTTTT. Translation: CASSENLAVLNTGELFF.

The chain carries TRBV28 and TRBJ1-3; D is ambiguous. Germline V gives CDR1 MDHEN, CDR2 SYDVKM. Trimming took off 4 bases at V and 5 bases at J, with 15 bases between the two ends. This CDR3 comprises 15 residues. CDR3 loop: CASSSIVGERNTIYF. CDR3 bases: TGTGCCAGCAGTTCCATAGTAGGAGAGAGAAACACCATATATTTT.

CDR3 amino acids: CASSQTSTDTQYF. The CDR3 DNA reads TGTGCCAGTAGCCAAACTAGCACAGATACGCAGTATTTT. The chain has TRBV19 and TRBJ2-3; D gene uncertain. The V end lost 6 bases, the J end lost 0 bases, and 7 bases lay between the germline ends. This CDR3 region has 13 residues. Per the germline V gene, CDR1 is LNHDA and CDR2 is SQIVND (reference sequence). Filled out from reference TRBV19 and TRBJ2-3, the complete variable domain reads DGGITQSPKYLFRKEGQNVTLSCEQNLNHDAMYWYRQDPGQGLRLIYYSQIVNDFQKGDIAEGYSVSREKKESFPLTVTSAQKNPTAFYLCASSQTSTDTQYFGPGTRLTVL.

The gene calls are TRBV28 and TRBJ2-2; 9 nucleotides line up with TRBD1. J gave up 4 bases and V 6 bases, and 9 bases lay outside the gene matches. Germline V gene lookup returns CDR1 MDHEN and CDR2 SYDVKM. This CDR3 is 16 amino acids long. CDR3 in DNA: TGTGCCAGCAGAGCCGGGACAGGGCTTAGCACCGGGGAGCTGTTTTTT. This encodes CASRAGTGLSTGELFF.

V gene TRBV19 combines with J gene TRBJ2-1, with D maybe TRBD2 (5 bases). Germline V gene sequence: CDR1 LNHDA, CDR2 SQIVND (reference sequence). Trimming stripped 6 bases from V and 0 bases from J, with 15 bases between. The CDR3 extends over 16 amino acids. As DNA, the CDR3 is TGTGCCAGTAGATCGGGGTTGGGCGGCTCCTACAATGAGCAGTTCTTC. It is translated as CASRSGLGGSYNEQFF.

The CDR3 here is CASSATSGGNSYGYTF. The CDR3 nucleotides are TGTGCCAGCAGCGCAACCTCAGGAGGGAATTCCTATGGCTACACCTTC. The rearrangement links TRBV9 to TRBJ1-2; D uncertain. The CDR3 sequence is 16 residues long. Trimming took off 3 bases at V and 4 bases at J, with 19 bases between the two ends. The V gene's germline CDR1 is SGDLS and CDR2 YYNGEE. Supplemented by reference TRBV9 and TRBJ1-2, the full variable domain reads DSGVTQTPKHLITATGQRVTLRCSPRSGDLSVYWYQQSLDQGLQFLIQYYNGEERAKGNILERFSAQQFPDLHSELNLSSLELGDSALYFCASSATSGGNSYGYTFGSGTRLTVV.

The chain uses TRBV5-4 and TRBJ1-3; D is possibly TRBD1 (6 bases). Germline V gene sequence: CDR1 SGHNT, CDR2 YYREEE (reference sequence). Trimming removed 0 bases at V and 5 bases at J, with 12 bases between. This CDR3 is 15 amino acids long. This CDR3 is CASSLDVGGRNTIYF. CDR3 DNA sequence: TGTGCCAGCAGCTTGGACGTAGGGGGAAGAAACACCATATATTTT.

In DNA, the CDR3 is TGCGCCAGCAGCCCTGCGGGGCTCTACTCTGGGGCCAACGTCCTGACTTTC. This encodes CASSPAGLYSGANVLTF. This chain connects TRBV5-1 to TRBJ2-6; TRBD2 might be the D (6 bases). The germline V and J ends were trimmed by 4 bases and 0 bases, with 14 bases remaining between them. From germline, CDR1 is SGHRS and CDR2 YFSETQ. The CDR3 loop spans 17 amino acids.

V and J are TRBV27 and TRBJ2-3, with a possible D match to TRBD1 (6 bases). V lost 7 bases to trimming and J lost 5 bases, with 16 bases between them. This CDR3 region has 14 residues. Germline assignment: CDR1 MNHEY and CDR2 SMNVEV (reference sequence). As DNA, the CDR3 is TGTGCCAGCACTCGGGACACTGCGGGAGATACGCAGTATTTT. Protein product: CASTRDTAGDTQYF.

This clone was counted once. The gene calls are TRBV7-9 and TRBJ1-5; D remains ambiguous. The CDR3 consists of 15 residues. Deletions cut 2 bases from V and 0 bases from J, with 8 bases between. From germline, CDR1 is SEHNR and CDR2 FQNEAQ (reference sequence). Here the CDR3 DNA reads TGTGCCAGCAGCTTAAACGGTAATAGCAATCAGCCCCAGCATTTT. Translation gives CASSLNGNSNQPQHF.

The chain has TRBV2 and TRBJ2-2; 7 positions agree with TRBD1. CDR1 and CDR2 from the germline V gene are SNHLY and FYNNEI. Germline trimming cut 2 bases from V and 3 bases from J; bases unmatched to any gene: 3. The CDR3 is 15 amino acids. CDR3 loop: CASSERDSYTGELFF. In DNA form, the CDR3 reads TGTGCCAGCAGTGAAAGGGACAGTTACACCGGGGAGCTGTTTTTT.

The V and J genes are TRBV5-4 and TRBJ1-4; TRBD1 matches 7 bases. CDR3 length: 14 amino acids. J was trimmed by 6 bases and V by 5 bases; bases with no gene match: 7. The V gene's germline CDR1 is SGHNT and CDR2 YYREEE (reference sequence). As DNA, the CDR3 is TGTGCCAGCAGAGCCGACAGGGCCTATGAAAAACTGTTTTTT. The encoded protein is CASRADRAYEKLFF.

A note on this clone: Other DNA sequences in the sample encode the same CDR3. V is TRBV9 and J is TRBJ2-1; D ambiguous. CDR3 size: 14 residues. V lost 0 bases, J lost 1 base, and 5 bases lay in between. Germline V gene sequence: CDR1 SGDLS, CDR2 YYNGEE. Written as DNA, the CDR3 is TGTGCCAGCAGCGTAGGGAGTTCCTACAATGAGCAGTTCTTC. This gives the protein CASSVGSSYNEQFF.

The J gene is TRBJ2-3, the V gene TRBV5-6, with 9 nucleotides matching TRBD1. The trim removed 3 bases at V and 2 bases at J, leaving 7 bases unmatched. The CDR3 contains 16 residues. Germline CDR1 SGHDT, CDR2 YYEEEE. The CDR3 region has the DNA TGTGCCAGCAGCTGGGAGGGGACAGGGTACACAGATACGCAGTATTTT. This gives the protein CASSWEGTGYTDTQYF. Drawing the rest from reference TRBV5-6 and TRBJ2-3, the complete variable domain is DAGVTQSPTHLIKTRGQQVTLRCSPKSGHDTVSWYQQALGQGPQFIFQYYEEEERQRGNFPDRFSGHQFPNYSSELNVNALLLGDSALYLCASSWEGTGYTDTQYFGPGTRLTVL.

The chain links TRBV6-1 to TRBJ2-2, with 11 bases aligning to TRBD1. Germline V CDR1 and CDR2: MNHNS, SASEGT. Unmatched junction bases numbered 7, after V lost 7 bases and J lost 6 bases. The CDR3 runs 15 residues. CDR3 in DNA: TGTGCCAGCATCCGGACAGGGGGCGTTCCCGGGGAGCTGTTTTTT. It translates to CASIRTGGVPGELFF.

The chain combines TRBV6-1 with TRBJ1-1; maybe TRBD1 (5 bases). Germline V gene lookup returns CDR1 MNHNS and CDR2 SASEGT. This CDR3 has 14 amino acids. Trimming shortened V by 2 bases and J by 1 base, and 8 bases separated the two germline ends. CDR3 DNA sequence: TGTGCCAGCAGTGAAAGACAGAGGAACACTGAAGCTTTCTTT. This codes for CASSERQRNTEAFF.

Here the CDR3 reads CASSLLRLEAFF. The CDR3 DNA is TGTGCCAGCAGCTTACTGAGGCTCGAAGCTTTCTTT. The genes are TRBV7-9 and TRBJ1-1, with no clear D. Germline V CDR1 and CDR2: SEHNR, FQNEAQ (reference sequence). CDR3 length equals 12 residues. The V end was cut by 2 bases, the J end by 8 bases, with 9 bases between.

The CDR3 region is CASSFGDYEQYF. In nucleotides, the CDR3 is TGTGCCAGCAGCTTCGGAGACTACGAGCAGTACTTC. The chain carries TRBV5-6 and TRBJ2-7; D remains unclear. CDR3 size: 12 residues. Trimming pared 2 bases from V and 3 bases from J, leaving 6 bases between. From germline, CDR1 is SGHDT and CDR2 YYEEEE.

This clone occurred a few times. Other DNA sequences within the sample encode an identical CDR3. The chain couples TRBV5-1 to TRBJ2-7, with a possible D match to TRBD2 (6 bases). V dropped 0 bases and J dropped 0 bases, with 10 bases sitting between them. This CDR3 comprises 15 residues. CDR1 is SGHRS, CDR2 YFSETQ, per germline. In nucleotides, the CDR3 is TGCGCCAGCAGCTTGGTTGCGGGGAGCTCCTACGAGCAGTACTTC. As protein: CASSLVAGSSYEQYF. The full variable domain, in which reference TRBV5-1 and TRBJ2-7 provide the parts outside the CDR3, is KAGVTQTPRYLIKTRGQQVTLSCSPISGHRSVSWYQQTPGQGLQFLFEYFSETQRNKGNFPGRFSGRQFSNSRSEMNVSTLELGDSALYLCASSLVAGSSYEQYFGPGTRLTVT.

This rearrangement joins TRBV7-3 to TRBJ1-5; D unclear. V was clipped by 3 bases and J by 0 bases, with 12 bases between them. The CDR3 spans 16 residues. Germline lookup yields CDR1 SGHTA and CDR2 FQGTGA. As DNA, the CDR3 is TGTGCCAGCAGCTTTCGAGGGAGCTTTAGCAATCAGCCCCAGCATTTT. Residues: CASSFRGSFSNQPQHF.

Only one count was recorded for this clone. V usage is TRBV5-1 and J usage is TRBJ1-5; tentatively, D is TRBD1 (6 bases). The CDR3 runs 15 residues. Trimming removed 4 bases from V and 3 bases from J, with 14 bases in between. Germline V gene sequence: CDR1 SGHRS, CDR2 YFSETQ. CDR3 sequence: CASSPDGQNNQPQHF. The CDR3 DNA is TGCGCCAGCAGCCCTGACGGACAGAACAATCAGCCCCAGCATTTT.

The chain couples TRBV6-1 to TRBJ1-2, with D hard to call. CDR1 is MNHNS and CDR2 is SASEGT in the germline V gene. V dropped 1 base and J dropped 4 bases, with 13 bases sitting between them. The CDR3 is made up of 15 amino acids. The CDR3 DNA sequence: TGTGCCAGCAGTGAAGGTCCCGGATTAGCCTATGGCTACACCTTC. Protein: CASSEGPGLAYGYTF.

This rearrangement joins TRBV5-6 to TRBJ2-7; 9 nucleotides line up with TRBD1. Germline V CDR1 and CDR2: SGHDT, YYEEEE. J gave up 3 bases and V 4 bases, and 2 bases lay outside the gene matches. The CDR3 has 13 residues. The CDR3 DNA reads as TGTGCCAGCAGCCGACAGGGGGGCTACGAGCAGTACTTC. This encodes CASSRQGGYEQYF.

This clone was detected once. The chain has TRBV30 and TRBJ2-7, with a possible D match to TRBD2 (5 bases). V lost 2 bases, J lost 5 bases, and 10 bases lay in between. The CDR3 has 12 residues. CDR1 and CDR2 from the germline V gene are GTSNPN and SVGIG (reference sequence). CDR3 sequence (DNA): TGTGCCTGGAGTATCACCGGGAACGAGCAGTACTTC. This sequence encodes CAWSITGNEQYF.

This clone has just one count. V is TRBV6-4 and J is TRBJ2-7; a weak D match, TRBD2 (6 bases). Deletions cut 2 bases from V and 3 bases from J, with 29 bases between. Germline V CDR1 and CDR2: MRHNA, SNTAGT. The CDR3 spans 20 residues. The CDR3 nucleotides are TGTGCCAGCAGTGACCAGTGCCGAGGGATGGATTGGCGGGACTGCTACGAGCAGTACTTC. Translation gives CASSDQCRGMDWRDCYEQYF.